The clone carrying this T cell receptor (beta chain) was seen more than once but under ten times. Its antigen is unidentified. This CDR3 region has 18 residues. CDR1 is SGDLS and CDR2 is YYNGEE in the germline V gene. Unmatched junction bases numbered 19, after V lost 4 bases and J lost 4 bases. Isolated RNA was reverse transcribed in full, so expressed TCRB transcripts were sequenced. TCRdb's copy holds only in-frame clones and misses some; the assay was immunoSEQ multiplex PCR. This table holds over 350,000 clones, roughly 15% found once. The sample belongs to a study of beta chain features in type 1 diabetes. Findings and caveats of the study: Patients with type 1 diabetes showed fewer VDJ junction insertions and more deletions.

The sequence derives from a woman aged 18 to 35 in good health. Material for sequencing was naive CD4+ T cells from blood. This sequence joins TRBV9 and TRBJ2-5, with 7 bases identical to TRBD2. In DNA form, the CDR3 reads TGTGCCAGCAGCTCCCCCAGAGGCGGGGGAGCGAGGGGAGAGACCCAGTACTTC. As protein: CASSSPRGGGARGETQYF.